This T cell receptor (beta chain) was sequenced during a study of regulatory T cells in long-lasting Graves disease. This clonotype was observed many times. Time point of the sample: newly diagnosed GD, antithyroid drugs for less than 3 months. Scientists built the TCR library using RNA that was extracted from PBMCs. The CDR3 is 14 amino acids. The germline CDR1 and CDR2 sequences are SGHAT and FQNNGV. V gave up 1 base and J gave up 4 bases, with 11 bases separating them. Through Arm-PCR of CDR3 regions and iRepertoire HTBI primers, TCR beta libraries were built. TCRdb recomputed calls from the multiplex PCR reads with MiXCR, one row per CDR3 protein. The sample has about 400,000 distinct CDR3 sequences, about 15% seen once. The data also belong to a second study, concerning T cells in Graves' hyperthyroidism and ophthalmopathy. That work adds: In simple terms, a model built on 13 V-J features told ophthalmopathy apart from stable hyperthyroidism.

The sample in question was peripheral blood mononuclear cells (PBMCs), obtained at new diagnosis, from a patient treated with antithyroid drugs. This TCR derives from a woman in her thirties or forties with Graves disease. V usage is TRBV11-2 and J usage is TRBJ2-7, with D perhaps being TRBD1 or TRBD2 (7 bases each). The chain's CDR3 is CASSLGQGGYEQYF. CDR3 DNA: TGTGCCAGCAGCTTAGGACAGGGAGGGTACGAGCAGTACTTC. Full variable domain (remainder filled in from reference TRBV11-2 and TRBJ2-7): EAGVAQSPRYKIIEKRQSVAFWCNPISGHATLYWYQQILGQGPKLLIQFQNNGVVDDSQLPKDRFSAERLKGVDSTLKIQPAKLEDSAVYLCASSLGQGGYEQYFGPGTRLTVT.